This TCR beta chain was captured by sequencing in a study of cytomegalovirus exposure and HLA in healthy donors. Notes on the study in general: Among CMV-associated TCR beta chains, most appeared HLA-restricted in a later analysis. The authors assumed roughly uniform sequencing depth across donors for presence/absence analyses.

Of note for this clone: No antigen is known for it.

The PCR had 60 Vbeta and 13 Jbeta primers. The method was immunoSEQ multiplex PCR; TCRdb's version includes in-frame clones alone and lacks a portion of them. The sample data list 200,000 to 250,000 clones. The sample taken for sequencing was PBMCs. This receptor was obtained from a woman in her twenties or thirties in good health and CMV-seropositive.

The CDR3 sequence is CAREGNNEQFF. CDR3 DNA sequence: TGCGCCAGGGAGGGAAACAATGAGCAGTTCTTC. The V gene is TRBV10-1, the J gene TRBJ2-1; a possible D gene is TRBD2 (6 bases). The V and J ends lost 9 bases and 5 bases respectively, with 8 bases between them. This CDR3 has 11 amino acids. Looked up from germline, CDR1 is WNHNN and CDR2 is SYGVQD (reference sequence).